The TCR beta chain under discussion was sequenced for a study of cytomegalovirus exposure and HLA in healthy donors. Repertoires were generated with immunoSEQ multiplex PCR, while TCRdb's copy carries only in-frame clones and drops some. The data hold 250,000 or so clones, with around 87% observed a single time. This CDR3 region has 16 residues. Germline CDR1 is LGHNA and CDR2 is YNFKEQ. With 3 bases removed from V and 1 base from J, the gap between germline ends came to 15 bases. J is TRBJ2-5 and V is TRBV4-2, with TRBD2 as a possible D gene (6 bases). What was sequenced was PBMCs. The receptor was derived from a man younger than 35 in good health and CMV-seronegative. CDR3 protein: CASSHSAGRSQETQYF. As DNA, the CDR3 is TGTGCCAGCAGCCACTCAGCGGGCCGGTCCCAAGAGACCCAGTACTTC.